This record concerns one TCR beta chain sequence. Its target is not known. Replicate PCRs for sorted subsets used approximately 220 ng DNA; this equaled 30,000 to 35,000 T cell genomes. This table comes from immunoSEQ multiplex PCR, and its TCRdb copy is limited to in-frame clones, with some not included. In the table there are about 2.4 million clones, over 85% of which are singletons. This sample is part of a study of shared clonotypes between healthy human individuals. The study's findings and limits: Generally, naive subsets came out with larger estimated richness than memory subsets. Sharing across four donors was highest in naive CD4 (approximately 5%) and lowest in memory CD8 (0.4%).

Splitting of CD4+ cells produced CD45RA+ naive and CD45RA-negative memory subsets. In germline, CDR1 is SQVTM, CDR2 ANQGSEA. V was clipped by 4 bases and J by 2 bases, with 9 bases between them. This CDR3 region has 13 residues. The TCR comes from a man in his late teens or twenties in good health. Some clones in this sample may be carry-over from other donors' samples. The chain links TRBV29-1 to TRBJ1-3; D is unresolved. Sequenced sample: naive CD4+ T cells from PBMCs. Subset reported: CD45RA+ positively selected. DNA of the CDR3: TGCAGCGTTGCCCCGGACCCTGGAAACACCATATATTTT. This translates into CSVAPDPGNTIYF.